The TCR beta chain described here comes from a study of T cell responses to AZD1222 COVID-19 vaccine. The wider study: The study pooled second doses at about 4 or about 12 weeks.

CDR1 SGHNT and CDR2 YYREEE come from the germline V gene (reference sequence). This CDR3 spans 13 amino acids. The V end lost 1 base, the J end lost 3 bases, and 6 bases lay between the germline ends. Study-wide results and caveats: Repertoire collection took place solely once the T cell response had peaked.

The protocol was immunoSEQ multiplex PCR, while the TCRdb copy is restricted to in-frame clones and leaves out a portion. The table lists 75,000 to 100,000 clones, roughly 85% of them singletons. On this clone itself: Antigen: not known.

The receptor was isolated from an adult in good health. The sample here was peripheral blood, taken on day 0 of AZD1222 vaccination. The rearrangement joins TRBV5-4 to TRBJ2-3; D is perhaps TRBD2 (6 bases). This CDR3 reads CASSLRGTDTQYF. The DNA for the CDR3 is TGTGCCAGCAGCTTGCGGGGGACAGATACGCAGTATTTT.